A single sample is the source of the 26 T cell receptor beta chains below, sequenced in a study of T cells expressing NK-cell markers. TCRdb reanalyzed the 5' RACE reads and collapses them to one entry per CDR3 protein, without DNA. This sample's table reports some 390,000 distinct CDR3 sequences. The source material was blood T cells: a sorted CD56 or NKG2C T cell subset, CD4+ or CD8+ T cells, or bulk PBMC T cells (not recorded which). The receptors stem from a woman aged 45-65 years in good health.

The rearrangement uses TRBV5-1 and TRBJ2-1; TCRdb's D call, TRBD1, is unchecked because there is no DNA. This CDR3 is 15 amino acids long. Per the germline V gene, CDR1 is SGHRS and CDR2 is YFSETQ. The chain's CDR3 is CASSLIGRATQEQFF.

The CDR3 region is CASSLRKGRGRQFF. J is TRBJ2-1 and V is TRBV5-6; there is no DNA to check the TCRdb D call of TRBD1. There are 14 residues in the CDR3. Germline-derived CDR1 and CDR2 are SGHDT and YYEEEE.

The V gene is TRBV4-1, the J gene TRBJ1-5. The CDR3 loop spans 14 amino acids. Germline CDR1 and CDR2: MGHRA and YSYEKL. The CDR3 reads CASSQGLSAQPQHF.

The gene calls are TRBV5-4 and TRBJ2-7; as DNA is missing, the TRBD1 call by TCRdb cannot be tested. Germline-derived CDR1 and CDR2 are SGHNT and YYREEE (reference sequence). The CDR3 loop spans 15 amino acids. CDR3 protein: CASSYPRGGTNEQYF.

V is TRBV20-1 and J is TRBJ2-1; TCRdb lists TRBD2, though no DNA is available to test this call. This CDR3 is 15 amino acids long. Germline CDR1 reads DFQATT; CDR2 reads SNEGSKA (reference sequence). CDR3 sequence: CSARIFLAGSNEQFF.

The V call is TRBV6-5, the J call TRBJ2-7; as DNA is missing, the TRBD1 call by TCRdb cannot be tested. The CDR3 consists of 16 residues. Looked up from germline, CDR1 is MNHEY and CDR2 is SVGAGI. CDR3 residues: CASSYRRGLTVYEQYF.

The J gene is TRBJ2-7, the V gene TRBV27; the D call from TCRdb, TRBD1, cannot be confirmed without DNA. CDR1 and CDR2 (germline): MNHEY, SMNVEV (reference sequence). This CDR3 comprises 13 residues. The CDR3 is CATRDTSFHEQYF.

The rearrangement joins TRBV15 to TRBJ2-7; with no DNA, the TCRdb D assignment of TRBD1 cannot be verified. This CDR3 region has 14 residues. Germline V gene data show CDR1 as LNHNV and CDR2 as YYDKDF (reference sequence). The CDR3 sequence is CATSSGTDYYEQYF. Complete variable domain (other parts from reference TRBV15 and TRBJ2-7): DAMVIQNPRYQVTQFGKPVTLSCSQTLNHNVMYWYQQKSSQAPKLLFHYYDKDFNNEADTPDNFQSRRPNTSFCFLDIRSPGLGDTAMYLCATSSGTDYYEQYFGPGTRLTVT.

The chain employs TRBV3-1 and TRBJ2-1; TCRdb's D call of TRBD2 is untestable without DNA. The CDR3 length is 20 residues. Germline CDR1 reads LGHDT; CDR2 reads YNNKEL (reference sequence). CDR3 loop: CASSQRLGTLAGRSYNEQFF.

V usage is TRBV5-6 and J usage is TRBJ1-5; TCRdb selects TRBD1, and the lack of DNA leaves this call unchecked. From germline, CDR1 is SGHDT and CDR2 YYEEEE. The length of the CDR3 is 16 residues. CDR3 protein: CASSLEGTGSNQPQHF.

The J gene is TRBJ1-5, the V gene TRBV20-1. The CDR3 has 15 residues. In germline, CDR1 is DFQATT, CDR2 SNEGSKA (reference sequence). CDR3 protein: CSASLGGAGNQPQHF.

V gene TRBV12-3 or TRBV12-4 combines with J gene TRBJ1-1; TCRdb returns TRBD1, unconfirmable since there is no DNA. The CDR3 length is 16 residues. This chain's CDR3 is CASSSLPRTDHTEAFF.

The rearrangement uses TRBV24-1 and TRBJ2-5. The CDR3 covers 14 residues. CDR1 is KGHDR, CDR2 SFDVKD, per germline. CDR3 sequence: CATSESPSRETQYF.

The gene calls are TRBV7-2 and TRBJ1-4; TCRdb names TRBD1, which stays unverified in the absence of DNA. The CDR3 is 13 amino acids. Germline lookup yields CDR1 SGHTA and CDR2 FQGNSA. The CDR3 sequence is CASSPDRAEKLFF.

The V call is TRBV6-6, the J call TRBJ2-7; the D gene TCRdb calls, TRBD1, cannot be checked with no DNA. Germline values: CDR1 MNHNY, CDR2 SVGAGI (reference sequence). The CDR3 spans 13 residues. The CDR3: CASRDFALYEQYF.

This chain connects TRBV6-5 to TRBJ2-3; without DNA, the TCRdb call of TRBD1 cannot be checked. Per germline, CDR1 MNHEY and CDR2 SVGAGI. The CDR3 consists of 17 residues. CDR3: CASSPMLGRDRTDTQYF.

The rearrangement joins TRBV12-3 or TRBV12-4 to TRBJ2-3. There are 12 residues in the CDR3. CDR3 sequence reads: CASKDYTDTQYF.

V usage is TRBV18 and J usage is TRBJ2-7; absent DNA, TCRdb's TRBD2 call cannot be checked. The V gene's germline CDR1 is KGHSH and CDR2 LQKENI. The CDR3 is made up of 15 amino acids. CDR3 amino acids: CASSPPGLAGLEQYF.

The chain recombines TRBV7-8 with TRBJ2-1; TCRdb picks TRBD2, but there is no DNA to check that call. This CDR3 spans 13 amino acids. In germline, CDR1 is SGHVS, CDR2 FQNEAQ. The CDR3 loop reads CASSERTSAGQFF.

Here the CDR3 reads CASSPRGRTDTQYF. The chain combines TRBV7-8 with TRBJ2-3. The germline CDR1 and CDR2 sequences are SGHVS and FQNEAQ. This CDR3 has 14 amino acids.

CDR3 residues: CSAQTGSQETQYF. This sequence joins TRBV20-1 and TRBJ2-5; checking the TCRdb D call of TRBD1 is not possible without DNA. The CDR3 runs to 13 residues. Germline CDR1 DFQATT, CDR2 SNEGSKA (reference sequence).

V is TRBV7-6 and J is TRBJ1-1. From germline, CDR1 is SGHVS and CDR2 FNYEAQ. The CDR3 consists of 15 residues. The chain's CDR3 is CASSLLGPFGTEAFF.

The chain employs TRBV29-1 and TRBJ1-2; there is no DNA to check the TCRdb D call of TRBD1. This CDR3 is built from 12 residues. Germline V lookup: CDR1 SQVTM, CDR2 ANQGSEA. CDR3 in amino acids: CSVDPGTRGYTF.

This sequence joins TRBV20-1 and TRBJ1-2. The CDR3 covers 12 residues. CDR1 and CDR2 from the germline V gene are DFQATT and SNEGSKA (reference sequence). CDR3 amino acids: CSATDEYYGYTF.

V usage is TRBV4-2 and J usage is TRBJ2-1. Germline V gives CDR1 LGHNA, CDR2 YNFKEQ. This CDR3 comprises 13 residues. The CDR3 region is CASSQVGHNEQFF.

The chain combines TRBV25-1 with TRBJ2-3; TCRdb calls TRBD1, which cannot be checked without DNA. The germline CDR1 and CDR2 sequences are MGHDK and SYGVNS. This CDR3 has 15 amino acids. The CDR3 sequence is CASTKSTRATDTQYF. Full variable domain (rest looked up from reference TRBV25-1 and TRBJ2-3): EADIYQTPRYLVIGTGKKITLECSQTMGHDKMYWYQQDPGMELHLIHYSYGVNSTEKGDLSSESTVSRIRTEHFPLTLESARPSHTSQYLCASTKSTRATDTQYFGPGTRLTVL.